Listed below are T cell receptor beta chains from one sample, sequenced in a study of tumor-infiltrating lymphocytes in primary liver carcinoma. TCRdb analysed the multiplex PCR reads with MiXCR anew, one entry per CDR3 protein. The sample has more than 90,000 distinct CDR3 sequences, around two thirds seen once; the top ten hold 12%. The sequenced sample was liver tumor tissue from sampling region 2. Receptor source: a woman aged 60 to 75 with primary liver carcinoma and hepatitis B virus infection. The CDR3 runs from the conserved cysteine through the conserved F or W. The D gene is left open where the match is weak. Clone size, where shown, is once, few, many, or a class for clones that have expanded.

v_gene	abundance	j_gene	d_gene	len	CDR3nt	CDR3aa
TRBV24-1	.	TRBJ1-6	.	15	TGTGCCACCAGTGACCTTCGAGGGTCTAATTCAGCCCTCCACTTT	CATSDLRGSNSALHF
TRBV2	.	TRBJ2-7	TRBD2	14	TGTACCAGCACCAGGTTGGGGGGGGAGTTCGAGCAGTACTTC	CTSTRLGGEFEQYF
TRBV28	many	TRBJ1-2	.	17	TGTGCCAGCAGTTTGGGAGGGGCCCAGGATATCAACTATGGCTACACCTTC	CASSLGGAQDINYGYTF
TRBV6-5	many	TRBJ2-7	.	15	TGTGCCAGCAGTTACTCCTCCGGGGCCCCCTACGAGCAGTACTTC	CASSYSSGAPYEQYF
TRBV5-1	.	TRBJ2-4	.	15	TGCGCCAGCAGCTTGGAGGAGGGGGCCAGAAACATTCAGTACTTC	CASSLEEGARNIQYF
TRBV29-1	few	TRBJ2-3	.	13	TGCAGCGTTGAAGAAGAAGCCGGGGATGCGCAGTATTTT	CSVEEEAGDAQYF
TRBV4-1	many	TRBJ1-4	TRBD1	15	TGCGCCAGCAGCCAAGGATCGACAGGGGTTGAAAAACTGTTTTTT	CASSQGSTGVEKLFF
TRBV11-3	.	TRBJ2-4	.	16	TGTGCCTGTAACTACAGACGGAGGGGGCGGGAAAACATTCAGTACTTC	CACNYRRRGRENIQYF
TRBV11-2	.	TRBJ2-3	.	15	TGTGCCAGCAGCCAAAACGCAGGGGAAGCAGATACGCAGTATTTT	CASSQNAGEADTQYF
TRBV12-3/TRBV12-4	many	TRBJ2-7	TRBD1	13	TGTGCCAGCAGTCCGGGACAGTATTTCGAGCAGTACTTC	CASSPGQYFEQYF
TRBV11-2	medium-sized	TRBJ1-5	.	15	TGTGCCAGCAGCTTAGATCCCGGTGACAATCAGCCCCAGCATTTT	CASSLDPGDNQPQHF
TRBV11-3	.	TRBJ2-1	TRBD2	17	TGTGTCAGCAGCTCCCGGGGGGTGCGGACCATGGGCAATAAGCAGTTCTTC	CVSSSRGVRTMGNKQFF
TRBV20-1	.	TRBJ2-7	.	14	TGCAGTGCTAGAGACCCGACGGGCGGCTACGAGCAGTACTTC	CSARDPTGGYEQYF
TRBV4-1	once	TRBJ2-2	.	15	TGCGCCGGCACCCATTCGGTCTCGGACACCGGGGAGCTGTTTTTT	CAGTHSVSDTGELFF
TRBV11-2	many	TRBJ2-3	.	15	TGTGCCAGCAGCTTAGATATGACGAACGCAGATACGCAGTATTTT	CASSLDMTNADTQYF
TRBV29-1	.	TRBJ2-1	TRBD1	14	TGCAGCGGGAGGACAGGGCGATCCTACAATGAGCAAATCTTC	CSGRTGRSYNEQIF
TRBV11-2	.	TRBJ2-7	TRBD2	18	TGTACTAGCAACTTAGATTGGGTCAGTCTAGCGGGTCCCTACGAGCAGTACTTC	CTSNLDWVSLAGPYEQYF
TRBV7-8	many	TRBJ1-5	.	14	TGTGCCAGCAGCACCGGACAGATTAATCAGCCCCAGCATTTT	CASSTGQINQPQHF
TRBV20-1	.	TRBJ1-1	.	12	TGCAGTGCTAGGGACAGGAACACTGAAGCTTTCTTT	CSARDRNTEAFF
TRBV4-1	.	TRBJ2-1	.	14	TGCGCCAGCAACCAGAGGGATTCGGGGTATGAGCAATTCTTC	CASNQRDSGYEQFF